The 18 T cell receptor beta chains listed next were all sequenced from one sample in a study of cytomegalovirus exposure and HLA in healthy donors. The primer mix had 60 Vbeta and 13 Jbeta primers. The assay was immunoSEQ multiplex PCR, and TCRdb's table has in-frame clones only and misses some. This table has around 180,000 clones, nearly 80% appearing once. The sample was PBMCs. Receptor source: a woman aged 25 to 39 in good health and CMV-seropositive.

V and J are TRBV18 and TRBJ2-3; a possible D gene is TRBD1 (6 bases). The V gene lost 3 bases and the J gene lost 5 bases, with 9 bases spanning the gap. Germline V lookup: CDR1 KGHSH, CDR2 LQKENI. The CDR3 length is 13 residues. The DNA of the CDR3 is TGTGCCAGCTCACCTCCAGGGGTAGATACGCAGTATTTT. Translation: CASSPPGVDTQYF.

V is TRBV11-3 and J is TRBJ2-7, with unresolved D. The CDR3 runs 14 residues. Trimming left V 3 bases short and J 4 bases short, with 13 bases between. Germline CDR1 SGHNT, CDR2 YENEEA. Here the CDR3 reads CASSFAGRFYEQYF. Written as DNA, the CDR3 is TGTGCCAGCAGCTTCGCAGGAAGATTTTACGAGCAGTACTTC.

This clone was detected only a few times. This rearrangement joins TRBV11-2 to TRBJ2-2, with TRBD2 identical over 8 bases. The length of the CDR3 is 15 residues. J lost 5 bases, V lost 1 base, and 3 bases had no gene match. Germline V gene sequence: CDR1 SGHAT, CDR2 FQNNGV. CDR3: CASSLAGGPTGELFF. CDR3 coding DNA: TGTGCCAGCAGCTTAGCGGGGGGGCCGACCGGGGAGCTGTTTTTT.

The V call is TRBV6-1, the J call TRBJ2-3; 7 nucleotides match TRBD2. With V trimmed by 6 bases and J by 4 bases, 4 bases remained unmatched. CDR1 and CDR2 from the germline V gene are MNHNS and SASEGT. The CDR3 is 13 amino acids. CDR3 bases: TGTGCCAGCAGCGGGGCGGGAGCAGATACGCAGTATTTT. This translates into CASSGAGADTQYF.

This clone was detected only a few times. CDR3 coding DNA: TGCGCCAGCAGCCCACAGGGGTTGAACACTGAAGCTTTCTTT. Protein sequence: CASSPQGLNTEAFF. V is TRBV5-1 and J is TRBJ1-1; TRBD1 aligns across 7 bases. The CDR3 extends over 14 amino acids. The ends lost 4 bases at V and 0 bases at J; junction bases unmatched: 3. The germline V gene has CDR1 SGHRS and CDR2 YFSETQ.

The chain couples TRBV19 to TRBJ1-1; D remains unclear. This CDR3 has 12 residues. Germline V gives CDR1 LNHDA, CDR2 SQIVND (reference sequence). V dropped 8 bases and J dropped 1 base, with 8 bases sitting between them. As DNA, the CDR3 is TGTGCCAGTTGGGGAGGGAACACTGAAGCTTTCTTT. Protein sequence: CASWGGNTEAFF.

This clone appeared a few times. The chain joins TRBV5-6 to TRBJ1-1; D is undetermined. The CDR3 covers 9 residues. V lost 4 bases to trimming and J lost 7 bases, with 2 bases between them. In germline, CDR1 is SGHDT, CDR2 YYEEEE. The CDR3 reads CASSLEAFF. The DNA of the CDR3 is TGTGCCAGCAGCCTTGAAGCTTTCTTT.

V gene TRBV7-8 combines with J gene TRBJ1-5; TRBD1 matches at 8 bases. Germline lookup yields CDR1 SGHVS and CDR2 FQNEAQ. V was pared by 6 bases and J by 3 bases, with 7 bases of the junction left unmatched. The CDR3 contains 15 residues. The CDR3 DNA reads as TGTGCCAGCAGTCCGCAGGGGGCTTTCAATCAGCCCCAGCATTTT. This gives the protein CASSPQGAFNQPQHF.

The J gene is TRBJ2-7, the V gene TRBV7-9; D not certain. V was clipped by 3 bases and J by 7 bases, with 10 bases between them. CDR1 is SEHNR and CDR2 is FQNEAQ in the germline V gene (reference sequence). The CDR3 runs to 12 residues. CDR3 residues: CASSFTAGEQYF. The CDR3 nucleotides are TGTGCCAGCAGCTTCACTGCCGGGGAGCAGTACTTC. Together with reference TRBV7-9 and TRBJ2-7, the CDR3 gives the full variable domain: DTGVSQNPRHKITKRGQNVTFRCDPISEHNRLYWYRQTLGQGPEFLTYFQNEAQLEKSRLLSDRFSAERPKGSFSTLEIQRTEQGDSAMYLCASSFTAGEQYFGPGTRLTVT.

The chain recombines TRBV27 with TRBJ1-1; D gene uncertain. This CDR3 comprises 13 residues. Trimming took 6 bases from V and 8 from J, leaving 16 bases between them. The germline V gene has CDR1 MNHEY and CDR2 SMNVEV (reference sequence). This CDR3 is CASSYGISAEAFF. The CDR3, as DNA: TGTGCCAGCAGCTACGGGATATCCGCAGAAGCTTTCTTT.

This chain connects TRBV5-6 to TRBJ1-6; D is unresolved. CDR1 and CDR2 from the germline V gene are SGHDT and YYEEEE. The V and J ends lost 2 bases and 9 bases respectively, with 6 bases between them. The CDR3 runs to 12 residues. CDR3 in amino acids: CASSLRVSPLHF. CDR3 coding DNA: TGTGCCAGCAGCTTACGGGTTTCACCCCTCCACTTT.

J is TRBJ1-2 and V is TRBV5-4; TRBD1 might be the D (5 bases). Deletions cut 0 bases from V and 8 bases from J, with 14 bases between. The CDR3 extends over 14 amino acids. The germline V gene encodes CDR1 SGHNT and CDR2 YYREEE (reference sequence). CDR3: CASSLGQGFSGYTF. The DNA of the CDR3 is TGTGCCAGCAGCTTGGGGCAGGGATTCTCCGGCTACACCTTC. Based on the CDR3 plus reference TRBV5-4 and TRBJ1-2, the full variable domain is ETGVTQSPTHLIKTRGQQVTLRCSSQSGHNTVSWYQQALGQGPQFIFQYYREEENGRGNFPPRFSGLQFPNYSSELNVNALELDDSALYLCASSLGQGFSGYTFGSGTRLTVV.

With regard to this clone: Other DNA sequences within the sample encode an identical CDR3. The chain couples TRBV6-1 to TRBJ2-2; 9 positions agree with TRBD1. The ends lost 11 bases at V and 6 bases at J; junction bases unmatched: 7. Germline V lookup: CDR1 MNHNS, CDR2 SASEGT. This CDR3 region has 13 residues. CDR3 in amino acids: CAGRDRAPGELFF. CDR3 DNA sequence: TGTGCCGGCCGGGACAGGGCCCCCGGGGAGCTGTTTTTT.

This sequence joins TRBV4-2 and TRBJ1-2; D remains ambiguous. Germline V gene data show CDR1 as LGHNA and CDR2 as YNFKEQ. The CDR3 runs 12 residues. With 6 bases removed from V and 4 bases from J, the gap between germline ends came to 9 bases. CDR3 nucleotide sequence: TGTGCCAGCAGGGGAGGTAGCTATGGCTACACCTTC. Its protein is CASRGGSYGYTF.

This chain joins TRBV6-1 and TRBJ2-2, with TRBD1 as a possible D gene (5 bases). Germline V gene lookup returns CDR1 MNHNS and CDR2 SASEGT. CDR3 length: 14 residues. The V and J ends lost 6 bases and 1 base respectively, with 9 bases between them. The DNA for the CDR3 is TGTGCCAGCAGGTACGGACAGAACACCGGGGAGCTGTTTTTT. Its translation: CASRYGQNTGELFF.

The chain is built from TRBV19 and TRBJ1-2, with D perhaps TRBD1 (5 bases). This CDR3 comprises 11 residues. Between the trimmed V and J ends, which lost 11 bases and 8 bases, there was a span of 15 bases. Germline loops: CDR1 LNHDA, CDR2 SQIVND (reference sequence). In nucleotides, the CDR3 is TGTGCCTCAAGACGGGGGGACGGCTACACCTTC. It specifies CASRRGDGYTF.

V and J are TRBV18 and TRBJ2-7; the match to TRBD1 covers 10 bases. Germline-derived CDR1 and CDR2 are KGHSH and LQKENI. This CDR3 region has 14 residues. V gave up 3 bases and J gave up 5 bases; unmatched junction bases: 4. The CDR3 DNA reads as TGTGCCAGCTCACCCCGGGACAGGGGACACGAGCAGTACTTC. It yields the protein CASSPRDRGHEQYF. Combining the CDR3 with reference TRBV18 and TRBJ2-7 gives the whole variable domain NAGVMQNPRHLVRRRGQEARLRCSPMKGHSHVYWYRQLPEEGLKFMVYLQKENIIDESGMPKERFSAEFPKEGPSILRIQQVVRGDSAAYFCASSPRDRGHEQYFGPGTRLTVT.

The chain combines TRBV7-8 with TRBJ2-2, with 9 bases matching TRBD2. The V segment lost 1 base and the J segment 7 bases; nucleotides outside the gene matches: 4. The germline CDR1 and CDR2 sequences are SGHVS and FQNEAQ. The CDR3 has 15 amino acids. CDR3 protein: CASSLVAGEGGELFF. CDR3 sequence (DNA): TGTGCCAGCAGCTTAGTAGCGGGAGAGGGCGGGGAGCTGTTTTTT.